The 24 T cell receptor beta chains listed next were all sequenced from one sample in a study of OX40 agonist ivuxolimab in advanced cancers. Library construction relied on the immunoSEQ multiplex PCR assay. This is the immuneACCESS table as TCRdb keeps it, with only in-frame sequences that have V and J called. A part of the clones is gone; compared with another copy, unresolved V genes explain less than half, and the rest is unexplained. The table for this sample lists some 35,000 clones; around four fifths of them were counted only once. The ten largest clonotypes hold less than 45% of the sample. The specimen was CD4+ or CD8+ T cells sorted from blood, collected in a trial of the OX40 agonist ivuxolimab. All receptors derive from an adult with an advanced solid tumor such as melanoma, head and neck, liver or kidney cancer.

The chain has TRBV5-1 and TRBJ2-2; TRBD2 matches at 8 bases. The CDR3 spans 14 residues. CDR1 is SGHRS, CDR2 YFSETQ, per germline. The V segment lost 6 bases and the J segment 2 bases; nucleotides outside the gene matches: 3. The CDR3 protein is CASTGGANTGELFF. The DNA for the CDR3 is TGCGCCAGCACCGGGGGGGCCAACACCGGGGAGCTGTTTTTT.

The J gene is TRBJ2-3, the V gene TRBV6-1; D is ambiguous. Germline loops: CDR1 MNHNS, CDR2 SASEGT. Trimming stripped 4 bases from V and 7 bases from J, with 12 bases between. This CDR3 comprises 13 residues. The CDR3 is CASSVKGQYTQYF. The CDR3 DNA reads as TGTGCCAGCAGTGTAAAGGGCCAATATACGCAGTATTTT.

This chain connects TRBV6-5 to TRBJ2-7; TRBD1 might be the D (5 bases). The CDR3 spans 16 residues. V was cut by 1 base and J by 0 bases, with 13 bases left in between. Germline values: CDR1 MNHEY, CDR2 SVGAGI. CDR3 in amino acids: CASSYLGPRDSYEQYF. DNA for the CDR3: TGTGCCAGCAGTTACTTGGGGCCCCGAGACTCCTACGAGCAGTACTTC.

The chain links TRBV16 to TRBJ2-3, with D perhaps given as TRBD1 or TRBD2 (5 bases each). V was trimmed by 5 bases and J by 4 bases, leaving 13 bases between them. This CDR3 contains 14 residues. Germline lookup yields CDR1 KGHSY and CDR2 FQNENV. The CDR3 region has the DNA TGTGCCAGCAGCTTAACGGGACCCTCAGATACGCAGTATTTT. This encodes CASSLTGPSDTQYF.

The V and J genes are TRBV6-6 and TRBJ1-1; a possible D gene is TRBD1 (5 bases). V shed 1 base and J shed 4 bases, with 10 bases lying between them. Germline assignment: CDR1 MNHNY and CDR2 SVGAGI (reference sequence). This CDR3 spans 14 amino acids. The CDR3 region is CASSYFQGGTEAFF. In nucleotides, the CDR3 is TGTGCCAGCAGTTACTTCCAGGGTGGCACTGAAGCTTTCTTT.

The chain is built from TRBV4-1 and TRBJ1-5, with a weak D call TRBD1 (5 bases). Germline CDR1 reads MGHRA; CDR2 reads YSYEKL. This CDR3 is 16 amino acids long. Trimming cost V 2 bases and J 7 bases, with 18 bases left between them. The CDR3 sequence is CASSQQIAGLRQPQHF. The CDR3 DNA is TGCGCCAGCAGCCAACAAATTGCAGGGCTAAGACAGCCCCAGCATTTT.

V is TRBV5-4 and J is TRBJ2-1, with TRBD2 matching 8 bases. The ends lost 5 bases at V and 2 bases at J; junction bases unmatched: 12. The CDR3 is 17 residues long. Germline-derived CDR1 and CDR2 are SGHNT and YYREEE (reference sequence). CDR3 in amino acids: CASRRSRAGGTYNEQFF. DNA for the CDR3: TGTGCCAGCAGACGGAGTAGGGCGGGAGGAACCTACAATGAGCAGTTCTTC.

This clone was seen a single time. This CDR3 reads CASGTSTGSTLNTEAFF. CDR3 in DNA: TGTGCCAGTGGGACATCGACAGGGTCTACGTTGAACACTGAAGCTTTCTTT. This chain links TRBV19 with TRBJ1-1; 7 bases map to TRBD1. Germline loops: CDR1 LNHDA, CDR2 SQIVND (reference sequence). Trimming at V came to 8 bases and at J to 0 bases, leaving 15 bases not matched to a gene. This CDR3 contains 17 residues.

This chain joins TRBV11-2 and TRBJ2-7; 8 bases align to TRBD1. Germline CDR1 SGHAT, CDR2 FQNNGV. The CDR3 has 16 amino acids. V was pared by 2 bases and J by 3 bases, with 9 bases of the junction left unmatched. The CDR3 spells CASSLLDPTGGYEQYF. CDR3 bases: TGTGCCAGCAGCTTATTGGATCCTACAGGGGGCTACGAGCAGTACTTC.

This clone was seen a handful of times. The chain employs TRBV29-1 and TRBJ2-1, with a possible D match to TRBD2 (6 bases). Trimming took off 6 bases at V and 4 bases at J, with 19 bases between the two ends. The CDR3 spans 15 residues. Germline loops: CDR1 SQVTM, CDR2 ANQGSEA. The CDR3: CSVTFREMLYNEQFF. As DNA, the CDR3 is TGCAGCGTAACTTTCCGGGAGATGTTGTACAATGAGCAGTTCTTC.

The chain carries TRBV5-1 and TRBJ2-1; D gene ambiguous. CDR1 is SGHRS and CDR2 is YFSETQ in the germline V gene. This CDR3 has 12 residues. Between the trimmed V and J ends, which lost 3 bases and 8 bases, there was a span of 9 bases. Written as DNA, the CDR3 is TGCGCCAGCAGCTCGGGTGGGTATGAGCAGTTCTTC. It encodes CASSSGGYEQFF.

The sample holds one count of this clone. The gene calls are TRBV2 and TRBJ2-7; 7 positions match TRBD1. CDR1 and CDR2 (germline): SNHLY, FYNNEI. V lost 6 bases and J lost 1; bases outside the gene matches: 9. CDR3 size: 15 residues. The CDR3 DNA reads as TGTGCCAGCAGGGCCACAGGGGTCTGGTCCTACGAGCAGTACTTC. This sequence encodes CASRATGVWSYEQYF.

The genes are TRBV7-9 and TRBJ2-2; TRBD2 might be the D (6 bases). The CDR3 extends over 15 amino acids. Trimming stripped 5 bases from V and 2 bases from J, with 12 bases between. Per germline, CDR1 SEHNR and CDR2 FQNEAQ (reference sequence). The CDR3 nucleotides are TGTGCCAGCAGCGACCCGGGACTTAACACCGGGGAGCTGTTTTTT. Translation gives CASSDPGLNTGELFF. Combining the CDR3 with reference TRBV7-9 and TRBJ2-2 gives the whole variable domain DTGVSQNPRHKITKRGQNVTFRCDPISEHNRLYWYRQTLGQGPEFLTYFQNEAQLEKSRLLSDRFSAERPKGSFSTLEIQRTEQGDSAMYLCASSDPGLNTGELFFGEGSRLTVL.

The V and J genes are TRBV4-1 and TRBJ2-1, with TRBD1 identical over 7 bases. V shed 2 bases and J 10 bases; nucleotides not matched to a gene: 14. The germline V gene has CDR1 MGHRA and CDR2 YSYEKL. The length of the CDR3 is 16 residues. As DNA, the CDR3 is TGCGCCAGCAGCCAAATAGGGGGAGCCACAGGGGAGGAGCAGTTCTTC. Its protein product is CASSQIGGATGEEQFF.

This chain uses TRBV30 with TRBJ2-2; 8 bases fit TRBD2. Unmatched junction bases numbered 9, after V lost 7 bases and J lost 5 bases. The germline V gene has CDR1 GTSNPN and CDR2 SVGIG (reference sequence). CDR3 length: 14 residues. Here the CDR3 reads CASAGGAGTGELFF. For the CDR3, the DNA is TGTGCCTCAGCCGGGGGGGCGGGTACCGGGGAGCTGTTTTTT.

In its sample, this clone was seen a few times. This chain uses TRBV7-6 with TRBJ2-5; D is unclear. This CDR3 contains 13 residues. The germline V and J ends were trimmed by 5 bases and 1 base, with 8 bases remaining between them. Germline CDR1 SGHVS, CDR2 FNYEAQ. The DNA of the CDR3 is TGTGCCAGCAGCCGAGGCCGCCAAGAGACCCAGTACTTC. Protein sequence: CASSRGRQETQYF.

The chain couples TRBV5-6 to TRBJ2-2, with 7 bases that match TRBD2. The germline CDR1 and CDR2 sequences are SGHDT and YYEEEE. The CDR3 is 14 residues long. J gave up 5 bases and V 4 bases, and 5 bases lay outside the gene matches. DNA of the CDR3: TGTGCCAGCAGCACGGGAGGCAGGACCGGGGAGCTGTTTTTT. This encodes CASSTGGRTGELFF.

The V call is TRBV2, the J call TRBJ2-5, with a tentative D call TRBD2 (5 bases). The CDR3 spans 13 residues. Trimming pared 5 bases from V and 9 bases from J, leaving 16 bases between. CDR1 and CDR2 (germline): SNHLY, FYNNEI. The CDR3 DNA follows: TGTGCCAGCAGTCAAGTCTTTCCGGAGGCCCAGTACTTC. It codes for CASSQVFPEAQYF.

CDR3 nucleotides: TGCGCCAGCAGCCGGAACACTGTAGGACAGGGGGGAGAGACCCAGTACTTC. This gives the protein CASSRNTVGQGGETQYF. The V call is TRBV4-1, the J call TRBJ2-5; 10 bases line up with TRBD1. Germline assignment: CDR1 MGHRA and CDR2 YSYEKL. The J segment lost 4 bases and the V segment lost 4 bases, leaving 12 bases of the junction unmatched. The length of the CDR3 is 17 residues.

The chain employs TRBV29-1 and TRBJ2-5, with D possibly matching TRBD1 (6 bases). Looked up from germline, CDR1 is SQVTM and CDR2 is ANQGSEA. This CDR3 has 15 amino acids. V was trimmed by 8 bases and J by 2 bases, leaving 21 bases between them. This CDR3 is CSLLGPQGSQETQYF. The CDR3 region has the DNA TGCAGCCTGCTCGGCCCTCAGGGGTCTCAAGAGACCCAGTACTTC.

This clone was counted only a few times. The V gene is TRBV2, the J gene TRBJ2-2; weak D call: TRBD1 (5 bases). Germline values: CDR1 SNHLY, CDR2 FYNNEI. Trimming removed 2 bases at V and 6 bases at J, with 10 bases between. This CDR3 has 14 residues. Here the CDR3 reads CASSELGVAGELFF. In DNA form, the CDR3 reads TGTGCCAGCAGTGAATTAGGGGTTGCCGGGGAGCTGTTTTTT.

This chain connects TRBV19 to TRBJ2-5; D is unclear. V lost 3 bases and J 2 bases, leaving 4 bases between the germline ends. CDR1 LNHDA and CDR2 SQIVND come from the germline V gene (reference sequence). The CDR3 spans 12 residues. The CDR3 bases are TGTGCCAGTAGTATCGTGCAAGAGACCCAGTACTTC. Protein sequence: CASSIVQETQYF.

The J gene is TRBJ1-6, the V gene TRBV4-1; 9 bases line up with TRBD1. V gave up 4 bases and J gave up 7 bases; unmatched junction bases: 8. CDR3 length: 16 amino acids. Germline V gene lookup returns CDR1 MGHRA and CDR2 YSYEKL. DNA for the CDR3: TGCGCCAGCAGCCTGGGACAGGGAATCGGGAATTCACCCCTCCACTTT. Its protein product is CASSLGQGIGNSPLHF.

This sequence joins TRBV18 and TRBJ2-5; D might be TRBD2 (6 bases). The CDR3 runs to 18 residues. V lost 1 base to trimming and J lost 2 bases, with 20 bases between them. The germline V gene encodes CDR1 KGHSH and CDR2 LQKENI. In DNA form, the CDR3 reads TGTGCCAGCTCACCACTGAAGGGATTAGCGGTCAATCAAGAGACCCAGTACTTC. This sequence encodes CASSPLKGLAVNQETQYF.